This T cell receptor (beta chain) was sequenced for a study of T cell responses to AZD1222 COVID-19 vaccine. Background on the study: Combined were second doses at about 4 or about 12 weeks. Study-wide results and limits: Females outnumbered males among donors, who were mostly white British; clonal diversity was possibly underestimated. As reported, nearly half of all spike-specific TCRs target variant regions that are unmutated.

In germline, CDR1 is LNHNV, CDR2 YYDKDF (reference sequence). V lost 2 bases to trimming and J lost 5 bases; unmatched junction nucleotides: 8. CDR3 length: 16 residues. Measured with immunoSEQ multiplex PCR; TCRdb has only the in-frame clones, and not every one. The top ten clones hold 5% to 5.5% of a sample with 150,000 or so clones, 93% of them seen once. This clone occurred once. Its antigen is undetermined. This receptor was identified in an adult in good health. The sample consisted of peripheral blood, taken on day 0 of AZD1222 vaccination. The chain carries TRBV15 and TRBJ1-1; TRBD1 aligns across 10 bases. Written as DNA, the CDR3 is TGTGCCACCAGCAGAACTGGCCCGGGACAGGGGACTGAAGCTTTCTTT. Translated: CATSRTGPGQGTEAFF.